Following are 24 T cell receptor beta chains from one sample sequenced in a study of PD-1 blockade in classical Hodgkin lymphoma (dated by TCRdb to the early 2020s). The label giving this sample's time point can be read as: cycle 1 day 1 (C1D1), immediately before nivolumab initiation. Every trial patient had relapsed after autologous stem cell transplantation, and cohorts A, B and C differed in prior brentuximab vedotin exposure. Receptor libraries were prepared by the immunoSEQ multiplex PCR assay. TCRdb mirrors the immuneACCESS table, restricted to in-frame sequences. Some clones are absent from its copies; in checked studies, under half trace to an unresolved V gene, and the reason for the others is unknown. Recorded for this sample are 60,000 or so clones; under 95% of them occurred a single time. The ten largest clonotypes hold more than 7.5% of the sample. Sequencing was performed on peripheral blood mononuclear cells (PBMCs), taken at baseline. These receptors came from a human donor with classical Hodgkin lymphoma.

Note on this clone: Other DNA variants within this sample encode the same CDR3. This chain uses TRBV19 with TRBJ1-5; D may be TRBD1 (6 bases). The V and J ends lost 6 bases and 1 base respectively, with 10 bases between them. CDR1 LNHDA and CDR2 SQIVND come from the germline V gene (reference sequence). The CDR3 is 14 residues long. For the CDR3, the DNA is TGTGCCAGTAGCTGGGACACGAGCAATCAGCCCCAGCATTTT. Translating it yields CASSWDTSNQPQHF.

As for this clone: The sample holds other DNA sequences that translate to the same CDR3. This chain connects TRBV13 to TRBJ2-3; 8 nucleotides agree with TRBD2. Germline CDR1 is PRHDT and CDR2 is FYEKMQ (reference sequence). With 2 bases clipped from V and 3 bases from J, the junction kept 4 bases outside the gene matches. The CDR3 has 15 residues. CDR3 coding DNA: TGTGCCAGCAGCTTAAACTTAGCGGGGACAGATACGCAGTATTTT. Translating it yields CASSLNLAGTDTQYF.

This chain uses TRBV4-1 with TRBJ2-1, with 10 nucleotides matching TRBD1. V shed 3 bases and J 2 bases; nucleotides not matched to a gene: 4. CDR1 is MGHRA and CDR2 is YSYEKL in the germline V gene. The CDR3 runs 16 residues. Here the CDR3 DNA reads TGCGCCAGCAGCCAGCCCGGGACAGGGGCCTACAATGAGCAGTTCTTC. Translated: CASSQPGTGAYNEQFF.

The V call is TRBV7-9, the J call TRBJ2-2; TRBD2 aligns across 9 bases. J gave up 5 bases and V 7 bases, and 11 bases lay outside the gene matches. Germline CDR1 is SEHNR and CDR2 is FQNEAQ (reference sequence). This CDR3 is 16 amino acids long. The CDR3 protein is CASIARASGITGELFF. DNA for the CDR3: TGTGCCAGCATCGCGAGGGCTAGCGGGATTACCGGGGAGCTGTTTTTT.

The chain carries TRBV6-5 and TRBJ1-5; perhaps TRBD1 as D (5 bases). CDR3 length equals 15 residues. The germline CDR1 and CDR2 sequences are MNHEY and SVGAGI. Trimming pared 0 bases from V and 5 bases from J, leaving 11 bases between. The CDR3 DNA follows: TGTGCCAGCAGTTACTCGTTAGACAGCGATCAGCCCCAGCATTTT. This gives the protein CASSYSLDSDQPQHF.

The rearrangement uses TRBV5-1 and TRBJ1-3; D ambiguous. The germline CDR1 and CDR2 sequences are SGHRS and YFSETQ. This CDR3 region has 14 residues. Trimming removed 0 bases from V and 9 bases from J, with 13 bases in between. The CDR3 protein is CASSLDGDFSTIYF. CDR3 sequence (DNA): TGCGCCAGCAGCTTGGATGGGGATTTCTCCACCATATATTTT. Drawing the rest from reference TRBV5-1 and TRBJ1-3, the complete variable domain is KAGVTQTPRYLIKTRGQQVTLSCSPISGHRSVSWYQQTPGQGLQFLFEYFSETQRNKGNFPGRFSGRQFSNSRSEMNVSTLELGDSALYLCASSLDGDFSTIYFGEGSWLTVV.

The V gene is TRBV6-4, the J gene TRBJ1-6; D is unresolved. Trimming shortened V by 4 bases and J by 6 bases, and 7 bases separated the two germline ends. The CDR3 runs 13 residues. CDR1 and CDR2 (germline): MRHNA, SNTAGT. This chain's CDR3 is CASSAQTNSPLHF. The CDR3 coding sequence is TGTGCCAGCAGTGCACAGACTAATTCACCCCTCCACTTT.

The CDR3 DNA reads as TGTGCCAGCAGCTTGGGGGGACAGGGGCTTTTGGAGACCCAGTACTTC. Amino acid sequence: CASSLGGQGLLETQYF. The V call is TRBV5-5, the J call TRBJ2-5; 10 bases agree with TRBD1. Germline CDR1 reads SGHKS; CDR2 reads YYEKEE (reference sequence). V lost 0 bases to trimming and J lost 5 bases; unmatched junction nucleotides: 7. CDR3 length equals 16 residues.

The chain employs TRBV5-4 and TRBJ1-1; D perhaps matches TRBD1 (6 bases). This CDR3 contains 15 residues. Trimming removed 2 bases from V and 3 bases from J, with 14 bases in between. Germline loops: CDR1 SGHNT, CDR2 YYREEE (reference sequence). The CDR3 protein is CASSLATGIDTEAFF. The CDR3 coding sequence is TGTGCCAGCAGCTTAGCCACAGGGATTGACACTGAAGCTTTCTTT.

The chain carries TRBV2 and TRBJ2-2; D not resolved. The germline V gene has CDR1 SNHLY and CDR2 FYNNEI. CDR3 length: 15 residues. V lost 1 base and J lost 4, with 10 bases in between. The CDR3 DNA follows: TGTGCCAGCAGTGAAGGGTTAGGCCCCACCGGGGAGCTGTTTTTT. The encoded protein is CASSEGLGPTGELFF.

J is TRBJ2-7 and V is TRBV19, with TRBD2 as a possible D gene (5 bases). This CDR3 has 13 amino acids. The V gene lost 3 bases and the J gene lost 0 bases, with 6 bases spanning the gap. CDR1 and CDR2 (germline): LNHDA, SQIVND (reference sequence). This chain's CDR3 is CASSMEASYEQYF. The CDR3 nucleotides are TGTGCCAGTAGTATGGAGGCCTCCTACGAGCAGTACTTC.

This clone has more than one count but fewer than ten. This chain links TRBV30 with TRBJ2-7; unclear D gene. Germline lookup yields CDR1 GTSNPN and CDR2 SVGIG (reference sequence). The CDR3 contains 11 residues. V was pared by 4 bases and J by 1 base, with 5 bases between. The CDR3 DNA reads TGTGCCTGGATGGGGTCCTACGAGCAGTACTTC. Its protein product is CAWMGSYEQYF.

The chain links TRBV10-3 to TRBJ2-2; D possibly corresponds to TRBD2 (5 bases). This CDR3 spans 18 amino acids. From germline, CDR1 is ENHRY and CDR2 SYGVKD. Between the trimmed V and J ends, which lost 3 bases and 0 bases, there was a span of 17 bases. The CDR3 protein is CAISESLVSGANTGELFF. DNA of the CDR3: TGTGCCATCAGTGAATCGCTCGTAAGCGGCGCGAACACCGGGGAGCTGTTTTTT.

J is TRBJ2-7 and V is TRBV18, with D perhaps matching TRBD2 (6 bases). From germline, CDR1 is KGHSH and CDR2 LQKENI. Trimming shortened V by 3 bases and J by 0 bases, and 21 bases separated the two germline ends. This CDR3 spans 18 amino acids. This CDR3 is CASSPMYAGRIPSYEQYF. CDR3 nucleotides: TGTGCCAGCTCACCGATGTACGCAGGGAGGATCCCCTCCTACGAGCAGTACTTC.

The chain employs TRBV11-2 and TRBJ1-2; tentative D call: TRBD1 (5 bases). CDR1 SGHAT and CDR2 FQNNGV come from the germline V gene. V shed 5 bases and J shed 8 bases, with 27 bases lying between them. The CDR3 runs to 17 residues. The CDR3 DNA reads TGTGCCAGCAGCCTTAGGACCGTTTCGGGGCTGAGTTCGGGCTACACCTTC. This sequence encodes CASSLRTVSGLSSGYTF.

The gene calls are TRBV6-1 and TRBJ1-1; D uncertain. This CDR3 has 14 amino acids. V was shortened by 2 bases and J by 1 base, with 8 bases between the two germline ends. The germline CDR1 and CDR2 sequences are MNHNS and SASEGT. The CDR3 loop reads CASSEPGKNTEAFF. In DNA form, the CDR3 reads TGTGCCAGCAGTGAACCCGGGAAGAACACTGAAGCTTTCTTT.

As DNA, the CDR3 is TGTGCCAGCAGCAAACTCGTAAGACGGTACAATCAGCCCCAGCATTTT. It encodes CASSKLVRRYNQPQHF. The chain uses TRBV21-1 and TRBJ1-5. TRBV21-1 is flagged as a pseudogene. The CDR3 consists of 16 residues.

The CDR3 DNA follows: TGTGCCAGCAGTGAGGGTGGGATAAACACCGGGGAGCTGTTTTTT. It yields the protein CASSEGGINTGELFF. This chain connects TRBV6-1 to TRBJ2-2; unclear D gene. CDR1 and CDR2 from the germline V gene are MNHNS and SASEGT. The V end lost 3 bases, the J end lost 2 bases, and 10 bases lay between the germline ends. This CDR3 comprises 15 residues.

Only a few counts were recorded for this clone. The V call is TRBV7-2, the J call TRBJ2-1, with TRBD2 matching over 9 bases. There are 19 residues in the CDR3. Trimming removed 7 bases from V and 7 bases from J; junction bases left unmatched: 23. Germline CDR1 is SGHTA and CDR2 is FQGNSA. CDR3 protein: CASILPGGPAGGLGNEQFF. The CDR3 nucleotides are TGTGCCAGCATCCTCCCCGGGGGCCCGGCGGGGGGGCTTGGGAATGAGCAGTTCTTC.

This chain connects TRBV6-1 to TRBJ2-2; D is perhaps TRBD1 (5 bases). With 2 bases removed from V and 6 bases from J, the gap between germline ends came to 13 bases. The CDR3 runs to 15 residues. Germline V gene sequence: CDR1 MNHNS, CDR2 SASEGT. CDR3 sequence (DNA): TGTGCCAGCAGTGAATGGCCAGGGCACGCCGGGGAGCTGTTTTTT. This gives the protein CASSEWPGHAGELFF.

The J gene is TRBJ2-3, the V gene TRBV5-4; no firm D call. V was trimmed by 1 base and J by 2 bases, leaving 8 bases between them. There are 14 residues in the CDR3. Looked up from germline, CDR1 is SGHNT and CDR2 is YYREEE (reference sequence). The CDR3 here is CASSLPQSTDTQYF. CDR3 bases: TGTGCCAGCAGCTTGCCGCAGTCCACAGATACGCAGTATTTT. Full variable domain (rest looked up from reference TRBV5-4 and TRBJ2-3): ETGVTQSPTHLIKTRGQQVTLRCSSQSGHNTVSWYQQALGQGPQFIFQYYREEENGRGNFPPRFSGLQFPNYSSELNVNALELDDSALYLCASSLPQSTDTQYFGPGTRLTVL.

The chain has TRBV5-1 and TRBJ2-1, with D unresolved. This CDR3 comprises 14 residues. V was shortened by 1 base and J by 7 bases, with 12 bases between the two germline ends. Germline CDR1 SGHRS, CDR2 YFSETQ. The CDR3 DNA sequence: TGCGCCAGCAGCTTGTGGTCCCGATGGAATGAGCAGTTCTTC. Residues: CASSLWSRWNEQFF.

The V gene is TRBV9, the J gene TRBJ1-2; unclear D gene. The V end was cut by 4 bases, the J end by 6 bases, with 16 bases between. The CDR3 totals 14 residues. CDR1 is SGDLS, CDR2 YYNGEE, per germline. The CDR3 region has the DNA TGTGCCAGCAGCTTGCCGTCGTACGGGGATGGCTACACCTTC. Its protein product is CASSLPSYGDGYTF.

The chain uses TRBV5-5 and TRBJ1-1; 8 bases fit TRBD1. CDR1 SGHKS and CDR2 YYEKEE come from the germline V gene (reference sequence). The CDR3 runs 15 residues. The V and J ends lost 4 bases and 5 bases, in that order; junction bases with no gene match: 10. The CDR3 protein is CASSPRSGGRTEAFF. The CDR3 DNA sequence: TGTGCCAGCAGCCCCCGGTCAGGGGGCAGGACTGAAGCTTTCTTT.